This TCR beta chain was obtained from a study of T-cell memory formation after mild COVID-19. General study findings and limits: Mainly in CM and EM were contracting CD4+ clones; CD8+ were in EMRA. Detection of some responders pre-infection suggested pre-existing cross-reactive memory T cells participated. Day 15 to 85 contractors were CD4/CD8 balanced; later expanders leaned CD4+.

UMIs and sample barcodes were carried by the TCR alpha and TCR beta cDNA libraries that 5'RACE produced using constant-segment primers. TCRdb re-called the 5' RACE reads through MiXCR, storing one row per CDR3 protein. This table has just over 400,000 distinct CDR3 sequences, more than 20% appearing once. Of note for this clonotype: Its antigen remains unidentified.

The germline CDR1 and CDR2 sequences are MNHEY and SVGEGT. Trimming cost V 2 bases and J 7 bases, with 9 bases left between them. The CDR3 spans 13 residues. The TCR originated in an adult woman who had mild COVID-19 (a few samples of this study predate the infection). Cell type and time point are not known. Source material: PBMCs or a T cell subset sorted from them (not recorded which). The chain has TRBV6-2 or TRBV6-3 and TRBJ2-1; D gene ambiguous. The CDR3 DNA sequence: TGTGCCAGCAGTTACGAACGGTTGAATGAGCAGTTCTTC. Translated, it gives CASSYERLNEQFF.